Listed here are 14 T cell receptor beta chains from one sample, sequenced in a study of preoperative IRX-2 immunotherapy in early breast cancer. Here immunoSEQ multiplex PCR was the method, and the copy in TCRdb shows in-frame clones only, minus some. Of around 62,000 clones listed, around 94% are singletons. The treatment here: preoperative locoregional IRX-2 cytokine immunotherapy. This material was acquired from a patient treated with IRX-2 immunotherapy. All receptors derive from a human donor with breast cancer.

V gene TRBV4-3 combines with J gene TRBJ1-5, with 8 bases aligning to TRBD1. The CDR3 spans 17 residues. Germline V gives CDR1 LGHNA, CDR2 YSLEER. V shed 0 bases, J shed 5 bases, and the junction held 9 bases outside the gene matches. This CDR3 reads CASSQDPKDRVDQPQHF. CDR3 in DNA: TGCGCCAGCAGCCAAGATCCGAAGGACAGGGTTGATCAGCCCCAGCATTTT.

This chain links TRBV11-2 with TRBJ1-1; D is unclear. In germline, CDR1 is SGHAT, CDR2 FQNNGV. The length of the CDR3 is 15 residues. V lost 4 bases and J lost 0, with 12 bases in between. The CDR3 reads CASSSQWGMNTEAFF. The CDR3 bases are TGTGCCAGCAGCTCCCAGTGGGGTATGAACACTGAAGCTTTCTTT. The full variable domain, in which reference TRBV11-2 and TRBJ1-1 provide the parts outside the CDR3, is EAGVAQSPRYKIIEKRQSVAFWCNPISGHATLYWYQQILGQGPKLLIQFQNNGVVDDSQLPKDRFSAERLKGVDSTLKIQPAKLEDSAVYLCASSSQWGMNTEAFFGQGTRLTVV.

The chain employs TRBV2 and TRBJ2-5, with D unclear. TRBJ2-7 matches the DNA end more closely, so the J call is doubtful. The CDR3 loop spans 15 amino acids. Germline V CDR1 and CDR2: SNHLY, FYNNEI. The DNA of the CDR3 is TGTGCCACAAGCAAGTTATGGAGTAGCTCCTACGAGCAGTACTTC. Its protein is CATSKLWSSSYEQYF.

The chain carries TRBV19 and TRBJ2-7, with D possibly being TRBD2 (6 bases). The CDR3 is 15 amino acids. The germline gives CDR1 LNHDA, CDR2 SQIVND (reference sequence). V shed 4 bases and J shed 3 bases, with 16 bases lying between them. CDR3 residues: CASSTGGSGDYEQYF. CDR3 DNA: TGTGCCAGTAGTACCGGCGGTAGCGGTGACTACGAGCAGTACTTC.

Comment on this clone: The junction differs from germline at one of its ends, possibly a read error. The chain joins TRBV7-3 to TRBJ2-5, with 7 bases identical to TRBD2. The CDR3 has 14 amino acids. Germline V gene lookup returns CDR1 SGHTA and CDR2 FQGTGA. The CDR3 DNA reads as TGTGCCAGCAGCCCCCTGGGAGGGCAAGCGACCCAGTACTTC. Translating gives CASSPLGGQATQYF.

The chain carries TRBV6-6 and TRBJ2-2; tentatively, D is TRBD1 (7 bases). The CDR3 spans 13 residues. V lost 6 bases and J lost 5, with 10 bases in between. CDR1 and CDR2 from the germline V gene are MNHNY and SVGAGI (reference sequence). The CDR3 sequence: CASSPGGTGELFF. As DNA, the CDR3 is TGTGCCAGCAGCCCAGGGGGGACCGGGGAGCTGTTTTTT.

V usage is TRBV5-4 and J usage is TRBJ2-1; TRBD2 matches 10 bases. The CDR3 totals 13 residues. The V gene end was trimmed by 6 bases and the J gene end by 8 bases; junction bases not matched to a gene: 5. Germline V gives CDR1 SGHNT, CDR2 YYREEE (reference sequence). This chain's CDR3 is CASILAGEDEQFF. The CDR3 DNA sequence: TGTGCCAGCATCCTAGCGGGGGAGGATGAGCAGTTCTTC.

The chain links TRBV18 to TRBJ1-4, with 9 bases matching TRBD1. The junction had 1 base not matched to a gene; V was cut back by 4 bases and J by 7 bases. CDR1 and CDR2 (germline): KGHSH, LQKENI. The CDR3 sequence is 13 residues long. The CDR3 sequence: CASSRDRAEKLFF. The CDR3 DNA follows: TGTGCCAGCTCACGGGACAGGGCTGAAAAACTGTTTTTT.

The CDR3 reads CASSPEVSGRDTQYF. CDR3 bases: TGTGCCAGCTCACCGGAAGTTAGCGGGAGAGATACGCAGTATTTT. The chain has TRBV18 and TRBJ2-3; 9 bases agree with TRBD2. Germline V lookup: CDR1 KGHSH, CDR2 LQKENI. The CDR3 contains 15 residues. J lost 5 bases, V lost 3 bases, and 6 bases had no gene match.

This clone appeared once. V usage is TRBV19 and J usage is TRBJ2-3; 8 bases are a match to TRBD2. This CDR3 spans 14 amino acids. The germline gives CDR1 LNHDA, CDR2 SQIVND (reference sequence). The trim removed 3 bases at V and 6 bases at J, leaving 5 bases unmatched. CDR3 protein: CASSIGRDPDTQYF. CDR3 coding DNA: TGTGCCAGTAGTATCGGGAGGGACCCCGATACGCAGTATTTT.

The chain employs TRBV7-2 and TRBJ2-2; 7 nucleotides line up with TRBD1. Germline V gives CDR1 SGHTA, CDR2 FQGNSA. Losses at the gene ends were 5 bases for V and 9 bases for J; bases not matched to a gene: 9. This CDR3 has 14 residues. CDR3: CASSPKMGQRELFF. In DNA form, the CDR3 reads TGTGCCAGCAGCCCCAAGATGGGACAGAGGGAGCTGTTTTTT. Supplemented by reference TRBV7-2 and TRBJ2-2, the full variable domain reads GAGVSQSPSNKVTEKGKDVELRCDPISGHTALYWYRQSLGQGLEFLIYFQGNSAPDKSGLPSDRFSAERTGGSVSTLTIQRTQQEDSAVYLCASSPKMGQRELFFGEGSRLTVL.

The count of this clone is one. The chain carries TRBV5-1 and TRBJ1-1; D remains ambiguous. The CDR3 consists of 14 residues. The germline V gene has CDR1 SGHRS and CDR2 YFSETQ. Trimming took 0 bases from V and 3 from J, leaving 9 bases between them. The CDR3: CASSLGVVHTEAFF. In nucleotides, the CDR3 is TGCGCCAGCAGCTTGGGGGTGGTGCACACTGAAGCTTTCTTT.

The gene calls are TRBV4-1 and TRBJ2-3, with D perhaps TRBD1 or TRBD2 (5 bases each). The CDR3 length is 16 residues. Trimming took off 4 bases at V and 6 bases at J, with 20 bases between the two ends. Germline V lookup: CDR1 MGHRA, CDR2 YSYEKL. CDR3 protein: CASSPPWGNRWDTQYF. CDR3 sequence (DNA): TGCGCCAGCAGCCCCCCGTGGGGGAATAGGTGGGATACGCAGTATTTT.

By share of the sample, this clone is medium-sized. This rearrangement joins TRBV7-9 to TRBJ1-2; D might be TRBD1 (5 bases). This CDR3 spans 13 amino acids. Trimming removed 4 bases from V and 5 bases from J, with 11 bases in between. From germline, CDR1 is SEHNR and CDR2 FQNEAQ (reference sequence). The CDR3 DNA is TGTGCCAGCAGCTCACGACAGAGATATGGCTACACCTTC. Amino acid sequence: CASSSRQRYGYTF.